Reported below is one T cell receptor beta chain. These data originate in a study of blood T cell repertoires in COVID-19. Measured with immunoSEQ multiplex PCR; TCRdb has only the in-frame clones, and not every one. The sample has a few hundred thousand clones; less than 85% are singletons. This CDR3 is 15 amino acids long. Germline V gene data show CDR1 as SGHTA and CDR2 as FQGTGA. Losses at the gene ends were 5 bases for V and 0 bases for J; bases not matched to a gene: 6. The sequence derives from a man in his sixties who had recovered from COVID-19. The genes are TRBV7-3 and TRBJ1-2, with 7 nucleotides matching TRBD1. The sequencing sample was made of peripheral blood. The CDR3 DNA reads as TGTGCCAGCAGCCTAGGAGGACAGGCTAACTATGGCTACACCTTC. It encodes CASSLGGQANYGYTF.